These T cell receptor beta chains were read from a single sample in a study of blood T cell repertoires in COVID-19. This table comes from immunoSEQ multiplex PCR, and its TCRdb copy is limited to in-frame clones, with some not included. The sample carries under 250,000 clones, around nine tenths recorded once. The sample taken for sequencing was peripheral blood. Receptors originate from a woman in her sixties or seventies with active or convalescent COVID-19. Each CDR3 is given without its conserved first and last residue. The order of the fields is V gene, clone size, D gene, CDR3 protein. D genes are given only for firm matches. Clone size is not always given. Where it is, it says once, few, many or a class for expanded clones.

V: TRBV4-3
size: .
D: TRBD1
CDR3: ASSPTGTGARNVEAF

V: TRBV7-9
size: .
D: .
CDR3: ASSWGAEAF

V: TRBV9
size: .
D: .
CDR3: ASSVIAKSTDTQY

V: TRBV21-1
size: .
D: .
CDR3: ASSNSGTSGNTIY

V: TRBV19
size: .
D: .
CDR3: ASRARRGSTDTQY

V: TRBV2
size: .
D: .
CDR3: ASSEEITGTDTQY

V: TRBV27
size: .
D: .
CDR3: ASSFIDTQY

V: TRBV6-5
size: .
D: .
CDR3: ASSRPYQPQH

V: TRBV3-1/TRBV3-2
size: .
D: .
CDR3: ASRDKGQFYGATIY

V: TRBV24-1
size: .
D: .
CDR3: ATSAVRTQY

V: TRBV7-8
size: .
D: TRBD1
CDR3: ASSLRGRGFTEAF

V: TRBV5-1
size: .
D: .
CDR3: ASSLAHNQPQH

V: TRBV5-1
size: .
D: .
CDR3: ASSMDGQSSAEAF

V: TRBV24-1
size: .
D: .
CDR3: ATSLGQGGGLGTDTQY

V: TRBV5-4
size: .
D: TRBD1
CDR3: ASSPGQGNYEQY

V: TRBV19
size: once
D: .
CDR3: ASSTRGNEQF

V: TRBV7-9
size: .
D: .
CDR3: ASSLERGQPQH

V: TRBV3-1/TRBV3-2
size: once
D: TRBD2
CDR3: ASSQEVAGVPDTQY

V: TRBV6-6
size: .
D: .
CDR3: ASSYAVGRANTEAF

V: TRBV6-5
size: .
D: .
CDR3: ASSLSWTSQPQH

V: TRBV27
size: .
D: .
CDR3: ASTTDRPLTGAADTQY

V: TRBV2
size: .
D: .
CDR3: ASSKERQSYEQY

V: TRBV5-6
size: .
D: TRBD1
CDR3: ASSARDSRFQETQY

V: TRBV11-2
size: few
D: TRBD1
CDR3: ASSLSLVGQGREKLF

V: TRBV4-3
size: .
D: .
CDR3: ASSQGSGEGYGYT

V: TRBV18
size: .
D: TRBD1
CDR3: ASSPSRQGRSGYT

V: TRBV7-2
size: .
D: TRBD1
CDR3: ASRKQGREQY

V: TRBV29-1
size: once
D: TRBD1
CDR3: SVGQGNGEQY

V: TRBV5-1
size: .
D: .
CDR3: ASSLGDLPYEQY

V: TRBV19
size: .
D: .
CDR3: ASRGRGKSWMNTEAF

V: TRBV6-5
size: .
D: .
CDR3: ASSSRGAGGELF

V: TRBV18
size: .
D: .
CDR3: ASSDRSGDTQY

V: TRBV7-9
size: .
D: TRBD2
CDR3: ASIPSGLGFYEQY

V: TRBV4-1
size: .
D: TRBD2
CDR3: ASRTSGRGENIQY

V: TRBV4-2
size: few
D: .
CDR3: ASSQDHSPGWYEQY

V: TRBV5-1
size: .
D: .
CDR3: ASSMTGDHQPQH

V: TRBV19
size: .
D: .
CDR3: ASSEVQPQH

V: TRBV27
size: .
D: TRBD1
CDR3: ASCTVGQGDYGYT

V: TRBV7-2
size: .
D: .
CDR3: ASSWRASDNEQF

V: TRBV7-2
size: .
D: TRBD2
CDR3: ASSTSGGQGYEQY

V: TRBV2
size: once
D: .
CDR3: ASSVRSGAAEAF